These 17 T cell receptor beta chains were sequenced from one sample in a study of lymphopenia after photon versus proton radiotherapy. Some clones are missing from TCRdb's copy, which holds only in-frame ones; the method was immunoSEQ multiplex PCR. Seen here are approximately 170,000 clones, roughly nine tenths observed once, and the top ten hold approximately 4.8%. Sequenced material: peripheral blood, taken from a patient treated with photon-based radiotherapy. These receptors were collected from a man aged 45-65 years with gastric cancer.

The chain carries TRBV6-4 and TRBJ2-1; D possibly corresponds to TRBD1 (5 bases). Germline assignment: CDR1 MRHNA and CDR2 SNTAGT. Between the trimmed V and J ends, which lost 2 bases and 10 bases, there was a span of 12 bases. The CDR3 loop spans 13 amino acids. CDR3 sequence reads: CASSDKGNGEQFF. The DNA of the CDR3 is TGTGCCAGCAGTGACAAGGGGAATGGAGAGCAGTTCTTC.

This clone was seen a single time. This chain uses TRBV30 with TRBJ2-5; D is possibly TRBD1 (6 bases). This CDR3 has 16 residues. Germline V gene data show CDR1 as GTSNPN and CDR2 as SVGIG (reference sequence). Between the trimmed V and J ends, which lost 3 bases and 7 bases, there was a span of 24 bases. The CDR3 DNA reads TGTGCCTGGAGATTAACCCGAGGGGGTGCTCGGGGGACCCAGTACTTC. Its translation: CAWRLTRGGARGTQYF.

This clone occurred once. This rearrangement joins TRBV7-9 to TRBJ1-1, with D possibly matching TRBD1 (5 bases). Trimming removed 7 bases at V and 9 bases at J, with 18 bases between. This CDR3 contains 13 residues. Germline assignment: CDR1 SEHNR and CDR2 FQNEAQ (reference sequence). CDR3: CASNWGAREKAFF. Here the CDR3 DNA reads TGTGCCAGCAATTGGGGCGCCCGTGAAAAAGCTTTCTTT.

The CDR3 protein is CASSPAPRGRPDYGYTF. The CDR3, as DNA: TGTGCCAGCAGCCCCGCCCCCAGGGGGCGCCCGGACTATGGCTACACCTTC. The chain combines TRBV5-6 with TRBJ1-2, with 8 bases identical to TRBD1. The CDR3 is 17 residues long. Germline loops: CDR1 SGHDT, CDR2 YYEEEE. V lost 4 bases, J lost 3 bases, and 14 bases stayed unmatched.

V is TRBV11-2 and J is TRBJ2-1, with 9 bases fitting TRBD1. The CDR3 covers 12 residues. Germline V gene sequence: CDR1 SGHAT, CDR2 FQNNGV. After removal of 0 bases from V and 16 bases from J, the junction contained 4 bases not matched to a gene. The CDR3 is CASSLEGTGSFF. CDR3 sequence (DNA): TGTGCCAGCAGCTTAGAAGGGACAGGGTCTTTCTTC. The variable domain in full, completed from reference TRBV11-2 and TRBJ2-1, reads EAGVAQSPRYKIIEKRQSVAFWCNPISGHATLYWYQQILGQGPKLLIQFQNNGVVDDSQLPKDRFSAERLKGVDSTLKIQPAKLEDSAVYLCASSLEGTGSFFGPGTRLTVL.

Here the CDR3 DNA reads TGTGCCAGCAGCGCGGACAGGTTAAGCTATGGCTACACCTTC. Translated, it gives CASSADRLSYGYTF. The rearrangement links TRBV5-6 to TRBJ1-2, with 7 bases that match TRBD1. The length of the CDR3 is 14 residues. Germline lookup yields CDR1 SGHDT and CDR2 YYEEEE. J lost 4 bases, V lost 4 bases, and 7 bases had no gene match.

This chain joins TRBV18 and TRBJ2-5; 12 bases are shared with TRBD1. This CDR3 has 15 amino acids. Germline V gene sequence: CDR1 KGHSH, CDR2 LQKENI. The ends lost 10 bases at V and 4 bases at J; junction bases unmatched: 10. The CDR3 loop is CATTPGQGASETQYF. The DNA of the CDR3 is TGTGCCACCACACCGGGACAGGGGGCATCAGAGACCCAGTACTTC.

This sequence joins TRBV6-1 and TRBJ1-2, with D uncertain. V lost 1 base and J 10 bases, leaving 4 bases between the germline ends. The CDR3 covers 10 residues. The germline V gene encodes CDR1 MNHNS and CDR2 SASEGT. The CDR3 reads CASSEVVYTF. CDR3 DNA: TGTGCCAGCAGTGAAGTGGTCTACACCTTC.

CDR3: CASSSQGPGGGNTIYF. The CDR3 nucleotides read TGTGCCAGTAGTAGCCAGGGACCCGGAGGAGGAAACACCATATATTTT. The chain employs TRBV19 and TRBJ1-3; a possible D gene is TRBD1 (5 bases). CDR1 is LNHDA and CDR2 is SQIVND in the germline V gene (reference sequence). This CDR3 is 16 amino acids long. V was trimmed by 4 bases and J by 4 bases, leaving 17 bases between them.

The chain joins TRBV28 to TRBJ2-5; D may be TRBD2 (6 bases). V was shortened by 3 bases and J by 1 base, with 18 bases between the two germline ends. Germline V lookup: CDR1 MDHEN, CDR2 SYDVKM. The length of the CDR3 is 17 residues. DNA of the CDR3: TGTGCCAGCAGTTTCCCCCCTCATGCGGGGCGCCAAGAGACCCAGTACTTC. Protein: CASSFPPHAGRQETQYF.

The chain uses TRBV30 and TRBJ1-1; D is uncertain. V shed 5 bases and J shed 0 bases, with 16 bases lying between them. CDR1 is GTSNPN and CDR2 is SVGIG in the germline V gene (reference sequence). There are 15 residues in the CDR3. As DNA, the CDR3 is TGTGCCTGGTTGGCCCCTCGGCTTCTGAACACTGAAGCTTTCTTT. Protein product: CAWLAPRLLNTEAFF. The full variable domain, rest sourced from reference TRBV30 and TRBJ1-1, is SQTIHQWPATLVQPVGSPLSLECTVEGTSNPNLYWYRQAAGRGLQLLFYSVGIGQISSEVPQNLSASRPQDRQFILSSKKLLLSDSGFYLCAWLAPRLLNTEAFFGQGTRLTVV.

The genes are TRBV19 and TRBJ2-2; TRBD2 aligns across 8 bases. CDR1 LNHDA and CDR2 SQIVND come from the germline V gene (reference sequence). The CDR3 totals 16 residues. The J segment lost 8 bases and the V segment lost 3 bases, leaving 11 bases of the junction unmatched. For the CDR3, the DNA is TGTGCCAGTAGTATTGGGCTAGCGGGCGATGAAGGGGAGCTGTTTTTT. Encoded protein: CASSIGLAGDEGELFF.

The chain joins TRBV29-1 to TRBJ2-7; D is possibly TRBD2 (6 bases). CDR1 is SQVTM and CDR2 is ANQGSEA in the germline V gene. V was trimmed by 0 bases and J by 6 bases, leaving 18 bases between them. The CDR3 spans 15 residues. This chain's CDR3 is CSVEDPGSVGGEQYF. The CDR3 nucleotides are TGCAGCGTTGAAGACCCAGGCTCGGTCGGGGGCGAGCAGTACTTC.

This chain connects TRBV28 to TRBJ1-1, with D unclear. V lost 3 bases, J lost 5 bases, and 19 bases lay in between. Germline V gives CDR1 MDHEN, CDR2 SYDVKM. CDR3 size: 16 residues. The CDR3 nucleotides are TGTGCCAGCAGTTTCATAGAGGTCAATGTTTGGACTGAAGCTTTCTTT. Translated: CASSFIEVNVWTEAFF. The full variable domain, with the rest looked up from reference TRBV28 and TRBJ1-1, is DVKVTQSSRYLVKRTGEKVFLECVQDMDHENMFWYRQDPGLGLRLIYFSYDVKMKEKGDIPEGYSVSREKKERFSLILESASTNQTSMYLCASSFIEVNVWTEAFFGQGTRLTVV.

The rearrangement joins TRBV19 to TRBJ2-1; a possible D gene is TRBD1 (5 bases). This CDR3 is built from 14 residues. V lost 5 bases, J lost 2 bases, and 10 bases lay in between. CDR1 is LNHDA and CDR2 is SQIVND in the germline V gene (reference sequence). The CDR3 coding sequence is TGTGCCAGTAGTGCCACAGGACCCTACAATGAGCAGTTCTTC. Translation gives CASSATGPYNEQFF.

V gene TRBV7-2 combines with J gene TRBJ2-4; 10 positions match TRBD1. The CDR3 extends over 14 amino acids. Trimming at V came to 5 bases and at J to 7 bases, leaving 5 bases not matched to a gene. From germline, CDR1 is SGHTA and CDR2 FQGNSA. CDR3 nucleotide sequence: TGTGCCAGCAGCGTAACGGGACAGGGGAACATTCAGTACTTC. This gives the protein CASSVTGQGNIQYF.

This clone was seen only once. This rearrangement joins TRBV28 to TRBJ1-5; 9 nucleotides align to TRBD1. Germline V gene lookup returns CDR1 MDHEN and CDR2 SYDVKM. After removal of 8 bases from V and 5 bases from J, the junction contained 13 bases not matched to a gene. CDR3 length: 16 amino acids. Written as DNA, the CDR3 is TGTGCCAGCGACCTAAAATGGGGACAGGGATATCAGCCCCAGCATTTT. This sequence encodes CASDLKWGQGYQPQHF.